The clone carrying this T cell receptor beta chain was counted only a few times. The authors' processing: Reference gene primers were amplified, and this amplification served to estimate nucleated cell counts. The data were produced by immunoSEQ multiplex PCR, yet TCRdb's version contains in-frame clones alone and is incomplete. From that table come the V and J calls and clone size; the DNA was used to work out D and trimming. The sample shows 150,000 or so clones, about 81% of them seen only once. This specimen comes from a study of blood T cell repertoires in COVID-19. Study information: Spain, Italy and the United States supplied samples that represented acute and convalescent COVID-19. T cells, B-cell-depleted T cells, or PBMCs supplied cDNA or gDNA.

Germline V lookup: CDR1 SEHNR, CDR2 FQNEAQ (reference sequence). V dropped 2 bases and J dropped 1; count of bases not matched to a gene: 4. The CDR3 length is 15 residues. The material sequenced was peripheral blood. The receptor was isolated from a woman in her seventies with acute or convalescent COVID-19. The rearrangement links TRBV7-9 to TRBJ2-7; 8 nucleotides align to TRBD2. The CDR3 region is CASSLFSGKSYEQYF. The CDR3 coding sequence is TGTGCCAGCAGCTTATTTAGCGGGAAATCCTACGAGCAGTACTTC.